These 29 T cell receptor beta chains came from one sample sequenced in a study of shared clonotypes between healthy human individuals. Clones were sequenced by immunoSEQ multiplex PCR, and TCRdb holds only the in-frame ones, with some missing. The sample records around 640,000 clones, 96% being singletons. It was CD45RO-negative cells, positively selected for CCR7, that made up naive CD8 cells, with terminally differentiated effector memory CD45RA+ cells excluded. Sample: naive CD8+ T cells sorted from blood. The receptors come from a woman aged 30 to 39 in good health.

The chain carries TRBV27 and TRBJ2-7; 7 bases match TRBD2. In germline, CDR1 is MNHEY, CDR2 SMNVEV (reference sequence). The V segment lost 2 bases and the J segment 6 bases; nucleotides outside the gene matches: 7. This CDR3 has 14 amino acids. The CDR3 bases are TGTGCCAGCAGTTTACTCGCGGGAGCACTCGAGCAGTACTTC. This gives the protein CASSLLAGALEQYF.

The CDR3 DNA is TGTGCCAGCCTTGACAGTTACGAGCAGTACTTC. This encodes CASLDSYEQYF. The chain is built from TRBV2 and TRBJ2-7, with D perhaps matching TRBD1 (5 bases). The CDR3 spans 11 residues. With 8 bases removed from V and 4 bases from J, the gap between germline ends came to 9 bases. Germline CDR1 and CDR2: SNHLY and FYNNEI.

Comments on this clone: Different DNA sequences within this sample yield the same CDR3. The chain links TRBV6-6 to TRBJ1-4; possible D gene TRBD1, 5 bases. The germline V gene has CDR1 MNHNY and CDR2 SVGAGI (reference sequence). CDR3 length: 14 amino acids. The germline V and J ends were trimmed by 3 bases and 5 bases, with 10 bases remaining between them. CDR3 amino acids: CASSYGAGNEKLFF. CDR3 in DNA: TGTGCCAGCAGTTATGGGGCAGGGAATGAAAAACTGTTTTTT.

A few counts support this clone. The chain joins TRBV7-2 to TRBJ1-5, with D unclear. The CDR3 extends over 17 amino acids. The germline CDR1 and CDR2 sequences are SGHTA and FQGNSA. V was clipped by 5 bases and J by 3 bases, with 20 bases between them. The CDR3 coding sequence is TGTGCCAGCAGCCGAACTCCCTATTCCGATACCAATCAGCCCCAGCATTTT. This gives the protein CASSRTPYSDTNQPQHF.

This chain connects TRBV25-1 to TRBJ2-1, with 8 nucleotides matching TRBD2. V trimming: 3 bases; J trimming: 4 bases; junction bases outside the gene matches: 8. The germline V gene has CDR1 MGHDK and CDR2 SYGVNS. The CDR3 runs to 16 residues. The CDR3 bases are TGTGCCAGCAGTGACCATGAGCGGGAGCTTTACAATGAGCAGTTCTTC. Translated: CASSDHERELYNEQFF.

The chain combines TRBV5-4 with TRBJ2-3; 8 nucleotides align to TRBD2. The germline V gene encodes CDR1 SGHNT and CDR2 YYREEE (reference sequence). There are 14 residues in the CDR3. The V and J ends lost 4 bases and 13 bases, in that order; junction bases with no gene match: 14. For the CDR3, the DNA is TGTGCCAGCAGCCGAGTAGCGGGAAGTAATAGGGAGTATTTT. This sequence encodes CASSRVAGSNREYF.

The chain employs TRBV27 and TRBJ2-1; TRBD2 agrees at 7 bases. CDR3 length: 15 residues. V trimming: 5 bases; J trimming: 9 bases; junction bases outside the gene matches: 13. Looked up from germline, CDR1 is MNHEY and CDR2 is SMNVEV (reference sequence). CDR3 residues: CASSPVGGKTAEQFF. In DNA, the CDR3 is TGTGCCAGCAGTCCGGTCGGGGGGAAGACCGCTGAGCAGTTCTTC.

J is TRBJ2-1 and V is TRBV28; D is perhaps TRBD2 (7 bases). The ends were cut back, 2 bases at V and 5 bases at J, with 16 bases in the middle. The germline V gene has CDR1 MDHEN and CDR2 SYDVKM. There are 16 residues in the CDR3. CDR3 amino acids: CASSLHEGEGDNEQFF. CDR3 sequence (DNA): TGTGCCAGCAGTTTACATGAGGGGGAGGGTGACAATGAGCAGTTCTTC.

The chain combines TRBV7-6 with TRBJ2-3; 14 bases agree with TRBD2. V lost 5 bases to trimming and J lost 5 bases; unmatched junction nucleotides: 3. The CDR3 spans 15 residues. Germline V gene sequence: CDR1 SGHVS, CDR2 FNYEAQ. CDR3 coding DNA: TGTGCCAGCAGCCCGGGACTAGCGGGAGAAGATACGCAGTATTTT. It yields the protein CASSPGLAGEDTQYF.

The chain joins TRBV2 to TRBJ1-5; D gene ambiguous. The CDR3 runs 14 residues. The germline V gene encodes CDR1 SNHLY and CDR2 FYNNEI. V gave up 1 base and J gave up 2 bases, with 6 bases separating them. The CDR3 DNA sequence: TGTGCCAGCAGTGAAGACAGACGCAATCAGCCCCAGCATTTT. Its protein product is CASSEDRRNQPQHF.

This chain's CDR3 is CAISNRDSYYEQYF. CDR3 nucleotides: TGTGCCATCAGTAACCGGGACAGTTACTACGAGCAGTACTTC. V and J are TRBV10-3 and TRBJ2-7; TRBD1 aligns across 7 bases. J was trimmed by 3 bases and V by 5 bases; bases with no gene match: 7. This CDR3 has 14 amino acids. The germline CDR1 and CDR2 sequences are ENHRY and SYGVKD.

V usage is TRBV7-9 and J usage is TRBJ2-3; D not resolved. The CDR3 covers 15 residues. The V end was cut by 1 base, the J end by 2 bases, with 10 bases between. CDR1 SEHNR and CDR2 FQNEAQ come from the germline V gene (reference sequence). DNA of the CDR3: TGTGCCAGCAGCTTAGTAGCCGGAAACACAGATACGCAGTATTTT. Encoded protein: CASSLVAGNTDTQYF.

This clone was seen a handful of times. This chain joins TRBV7-9 and TRBJ1-1; TRBD1 might be the D (5 bases). CDR3 size: 13 residues. V was clipped by 7 bases and J by 1 base, with 10 bases between them. CDR1 is SEHNR, CDR2 FQNEAQ, per germline (reference sequence). The CDR3 DNA reads as TGTGCCAGCACAGGAGGGGCGAACACTGAAGCTTTCTTT. This gives the protein CASTGGANTEAFF.

The chain joins TRBV7-6 to TRBJ1-4; no clear D gene. V lost 1 base to trimming and J lost 8 bases, with 5 bases between them. There are 12 residues in the CDR3. Germline V gives CDR1 SGHVS, CDR2 FNYEAQ. The CDR3 bases are TGTGCCAGCAGCTTAGACAGAGAAAAACTGTTTTTT. This codes for CASSLDREKLFF.

This clone has a single count. The V and J genes are TRBV13 and TRBJ1-1; D call uncertain. V was cut by 2 bases and J by 4 bases, with 14 bases left in between. From germline, CDR1 is PRHDT and CDR2 FYEKMQ (reference sequence). This CDR3 spans 15 amino acids. CDR3 sequence (DNA): TGTGCCAGCAGCTTAATGGAGTCTGGGCGCACTGAAGCTTTCTTT. It is translated as CASSLMESGRTEAFF.

The chain recombines TRBV28 with TRBJ2-5; tentatively, D is TRBD1 (5 bases). The better agreement between TRBJ2-7 and the DNA end casts doubt on the J call. The CDR3 contains 14 residues. CDR1 is MDHEN, CDR2 SYDVKM, per germline. Here the CDR3 reads CASSQPRGSYEQYF. DNA of the CDR3: TGTGCCAGCAGCCAACCAAGGGGATCCTACGAGCAGTACTTC.

The V call is TRBV13, the J call TRBJ2-5; 7 bases match TRBD2. The CDR3 spans 17 residues. V dropped 6 bases and J dropped 5; count of bases not matched to a gene: 18. Germline CDR1 reads PRHDT; CDR2 reads FYEKMQ (reference sequence). CDR3 in amino acids: CASRHLNGRSLSETQYF. The CDR3 DNA reads as TGTGCCAGCAGACATCTGAACGGGAGGTCCCTCAGTGAGACCCAGTACTTC.

The chain recombines TRBV2 with TRBJ2-3; D unclear. The CDR3 has 10 amino acids. Germline lookup yields CDR1 SNHLY and CDR2 FYNNEI. Trimming left V 10 bases short and J 2 bases short, with 4 bases between. The CDR3 here is CATTTDTQYF. The CDR3 DNA is TGTGCCACCACCACAGATACGCAGTATTTT.

The genes are TRBV6-1 and TRBJ1-3, with no clear D. CDR3 length: 15 amino acids. CDR1 MNHNS and CDR2 SASEGT come from the germline V gene. Deletions cut 5 bases from V and 0 bases from J, with 11 bases between. CDR3 sequence reads: CASSPQRSSGNTIYF. The CDR3, as DNA: TGTGCCAGCAGTCCCCAGAGGTCCTCTGGAAACACCATATATTTT.

The rearrangement joins TRBV7-4 to TRBJ1-2; no firm D call. Trimming shortened V by 5 bases and J by 2 bases, and 18 bases separated the two germline ends. This CDR3 has 16 amino acids. The germline gives CDR1 SGHVT, CDR2 SQSDAQ. Written as DNA, the CDR3 is TGTGCCAGCAGCAGACACTCTTCAGCTCGAAACTATGGCTACACCTTC. It yields the protein CASSRHSSARNYGYTF. The complete variable domain, with remaining parts taken from reference TRBV7-4 and TRBJ1-2, reads GAGVSQSPRYKVAKRGRDVALRCDSISGHVTLYWYRQTLGQGSEVLTYSQSDAQRDKSGRPSGRFSAERPERSVSTLKIQRTEQGDSAVYLCASSRHSSARNYGYTFGSGTRLTVV.

V gene TRBV2 combines with J gene TRBJ2-2; no firm D call. Germline values: CDR1 SNHLY, CDR2 FYNNEI. The CDR3 consists of 12 residues. V was clipped by 7 bases and J by 6 bases, with 9 bases between them. The CDR3 nucleotides are TGTGCCAGCACCGCCCCAGCCGGGGAGCTGTTTTTT. Amino acid sequence: CASTAPAGELFF.

CDR3 loop: CASYPPRTGAGEAFF. In DNA form, the CDR3 reads TGTGCCAGCTACCCCCCTCGGACAGGGGCCGGTGAAGCTTTCTTT. The rearrangement joins TRBV27 to TRBJ1-1; 9 nucleotides agree with TRBD1. The CDR3 length is 15 residues. CDR1 is MNHEY, CDR2 SMNVEV, per germline (reference sequence). J lost 7 bases, V lost 8 bases, and 14 bases had no gene match.

The chain couples TRBV27 to TRBJ2-1; 10 nucleotides align to TRBD1. After removal of 8 bases from V and 8 bases from J, the junction contained 3 bases not matched to a gene. Germline-derived CDR1 and CDR2 are MNHEY and SMNVEV (reference sequence). CDR3 length equals 12 residues. The CDR3 spells CASCGQGDEQFF. The CDR3 nucleotides read TGTGCCAGCTGCGGACAGGGGGATGAGCAGTTCTTC.

In DNA, the CDR3 is TGTGCCAGCAGCGGATTTAGCGGGAGTTACAATGAGCAGTTCTTC. It yields the protein CASSGFSGSYNEQFF. The chain is built from TRBV9 and TRBJ2-1, with TRBD2 identical over 9 bases. This CDR3 comprises 15 residues. The trim removed 3 bases at V and 4 bases at J, leaving 5 bases unmatched. Germline V gene lookup returns CDR1 SGDLS and CDR2 YYNGEE.

The chain uses TRBV28 and TRBJ2-1, with D possibly TRBD2 on 5 matching bases. The germline CDR1 and CDR2 sequences are MDHEN and SYDVKM. Trimming took 7 bases from V and 0 from J, leaving 16 bases between them. This CDR3 contains 16 residues. This chain's CDR3 is CASTPGGGPSYNEQFF. CDR3 coding DNA: TGTGCCAGCACCCCCGGAGGCGGACCCTCCTACAATGAGCAGTTCTTC.

V is TRBV4-1 and J is TRBJ2-1, with 11 bases matching TRBD2. The J segment lost 3 bases and the V segment lost 5 bases, leaving 3 bases of the junction unmatched. Per the germline V gene, CDR1 is MGHRA and CDR2 is YSYEKL. The CDR3 is 15 amino acids. The CDR3 sequence is CASSLLAGDYNEQFF. Written as DNA, the CDR3 is TGCGCCAGCAGCTTACTAGCGGGAGACTACAATGAGCAGTTCTTC.

CDR3 sequence: CASSWGGREQFF. Here the CDR3 DNA reads TGTGCCAGCAGTTGGGGAGGGCGTGAGCAGTTCTTC. The rearrangement uses TRBV27 and TRBJ2-1, with 7 bases that match TRBD2. The CDR3 is 12 amino acids. Germline values: CDR1 MNHEY, CDR2 SMNVEV (reference sequence). Trimming at V came to 4 bases and at J to 9 bases, leaving 3 bases not matched to a gene.

The chain combines TRBV11-2 with TRBJ2-7; weak D call: TRBD2 (5 bases). The CDR3 runs to 15 residues. V gave up 5 bases and J gave up 1 base, with 15 bases separating them. Germline V CDR1 and CDR2: SGHAT, FQNNGV. The CDR3 bases are TGTGCCAGCAGCCCAGGAGGCCCGGGTTCCTACGAGCAGTACTTC. Translating it yields CASSPGGPGSYEQYF.

The chain recombines TRBV7-9 with TRBJ2-5, with a possible D match to TRBD1 (6 bases). Germline CDR1 and CDR2: SEHNR and FQNEAQ (reference sequence). The CDR3 extends over 15 amino acids. The germline V and J ends were trimmed by 4 bases and 5 bases, with 17 bases remaining between them. The CDR3 reads CASSSPAGAGETQYF. In DNA, the CDR3 is TGTGCCAGCAGCTCACCTGCAGGGGCCGGGGAGACCCAGTACTTC.